This entry lists 15 T cell receptor beta chains sequenced from one sample in a study of shared T cell receptors in the human thymus (dated by TCRdb to 2020 to 2022). The library came from the immunoSEQ multiplex PCR assay. Here the immuneACCESS table is served through TCRdb, limited to in-frame sequences with V and J called. Missing clones are a known gap in these copies; in checked studies unresolved V genes cover under half, and the rest lacks a known reason. The table for this sample lists about 730,000 clones; 70% to 90% of them were counted only once. The leading ten clones occupy under 0.012% of the sample. The same specimen was also included in a second study, on human thymus T cells.

Specimen: thymocytes. The receptors were sampled from a girl in the first two years of life with a congenital heart defect. Donor details come from another sample of the same person, matched by shared clones.

This rearrangement joins TRBV2 to TRBJ1-2; the match to TRBD1 covers 7 bases. V trimming: 6 bases; J trimming: 4 bases; junction bases outside the gene matches: 11. Germline-derived CDR1 and CDR2 are SNHLY and FYNNEI. The CDR3 contains 15 residues. The CDR3 spells CASRGVTGTGYGYTF. For the CDR3, the DNA is TGTGCCAGCAGGGGGGTGACAGGGACGGGCTATGGCTACACCTTC.

The V call is TRBV5-4, the J call TRBJ1-2; D ambiguous. V was trimmed by 2 bases and J by 8 bases, leaving 13 bases between them. The germline CDR1 and CDR2 sequences are SGHNT and YYREEE (reference sequence). The CDR3 is 13 residues long. Here the CDR3 DNA reads TGTGCCAGCAGCTTAGTACCAAAGCCGGGCTACACCTTC. It yields the protein CASSLVPKPGYTF.

The chain joins TRBV25-1 to TRBJ1-5; D gene unclear. Germline lookup yields CDR1 MGHDK and CDR2 SYGVNS. The CDR3 runs to 16 residues. The V end lost 4 bases, the J end lost 4 bases, and 17 bases lay between the germline ends. This CDR3 reads CASSGPQGWENQPQHF. The DNA of the CDR3 is TGTGCCAGCAGTGGGCCTCAAGGGTGGGAGAATCAGCCCCAGCATTTT.

V usage is TRBV10-3 and J usage is TRBJ2-7, with 8 bases fitting TRBD1. The germline gives CDR1 ENHRY, CDR2 SYGVKD. This CDR3 is 13 amino acids long. Germline trimming cut 3 bases from V and 4 bases from J; bases unmatched to any gene: 2. The CDR3 DNA follows: TGTGCCATCAGTGAAGGGACAGGTTACGAGCAGTACTTC. Its protein is CAISEGTGYEQYF.

The chain is built from TRBV10-3 and TRBJ1-2, with a possible D match to TRBD1 (6 bases). CDR3 size: 12 residues. Germline assignment: CDR1 ENHRY and CDR2 SYGVKD. V was shortened by 10 bases and J by 8 bases, with 17 bases between the two germline ends. The CDR3 nucleotides are TGTGCCACACCCGGCACAGGGCTGGGCTACACCTTC. As protein: CATPGTGLGYTF.

The chain joins TRBV10-3 to TRBJ1-1; D is ambiguous. V gave up 0 bases and J gave up 0 bases, with 11 bases separating them. The germline V gene has CDR1 ENHRY and CDR2 SYGVKD. This CDR3 is 16 amino acids long. CDR3 DNA: TGTGCCATCAGTGAGTCGATTCCGGAGCTGAACACTGAAGCTTTCTTT. The encoded protein is CAISESIPELNTEAFF.

This chain links TRBV5-6 with TRBJ1-1; 9 nucleotides match TRBD1. The germline gives CDR1 SGHDT, CDR2 YYEEEE. CDR3 length: 17 residues. V was clipped by 3 bases and J by 1 base; unmatched bases: 10. The chain's CDR3 is CASSWVDRDRENTEAFF. The CDR3 DNA reads as TGTGCCAGCAGCTGGGTGGACCGGGACAGGGAGAACACTGAAGCTTTCTTT.

V usage is TRBV19 and J usage is TRBJ1-1; D remains unclear. V lost 7 bases and J 6 bases, leaving 18 bases between the germline ends. The length of the CDR3 is 14 residues. The germline V gene has CDR1 LNHDA and CDR2 SQIVND (reference sequence). The DNA of the CDR3 is TGTGCCAGTAACGCGGCGGGCGAGGAGCCTGAAGCTTTCTTT. It is translated as CASNAAGEEPEAFF. Based on the CDR3 plus reference TRBV19 and TRBJ1-1, the full variable domain is DGGITQSPKYLFRKEGQNVTLSCEQNLNHDAMYWYRQDPGQGLRLIYYSQIVNDFQKGDIAEGYSVSREKKESFPLTVTSAQKNPTAFYLCASNAAGEEPEAFFGQGTRLTVV.

This sequence joins TRBV5-1 and TRBJ2-5; 14 bases agree with TRBD2. V shed 3 bases, J shed 4 bases, and the junction held 5 bases outside the gene matches. Germline CDR1 SGHRS, CDR2 YFSETQ. The CDR3 runs 16 residues. The CDR3, as DNA: TGCGCCAGCAGCTCGCGACTAGCGGGGGGGCCAGAGACCCAGTACTTC. This codes for CASSSRLAGGPETQYF.

The chain recombines TRBV10-3 with TRBJ1-2; 7 nucleotides agree with TRBD1. The CDR3 has 13 residues. CDR1 is ENHRY and CDR2 is SYGVKD in the germline V gene. V shed 7 bases and J 10 bases; nucleotides not matched to a gene: 12. The CDR3: CAIKSEGQFPYTF. CDR3 coding DNA: TGTGCCATCAAGTCTGAGGGACAGTTCCCCTACACCTTC.

This clone has only one observation. The genes are TRBV5-1 and TRBJ2-7, with 7 bases lining up with TRBD2. This CDR3 region has 15 residues. V lost 4 bases and J lost 5; bases outside the gene matches: 12. Germline V gene sequence: CDR1 SGHRS, CDR2 YFSETQ. The chain's CDR3 is CASSPPGGSSDEQYF. The DNA of the CDR3 is TGCGCCAGCAGCCCCCCGGGGGGTTCAAGCGACGAGCAGTACTTC. Supplemented by reference TRBV5-1 and TRBJ2-7, the full variable domain reads KAGVTQTPRYLIKTRGQQVTLSCSPISGHRSVSWYQQTPGQGLQFLFEYFSETQRNKGNFPGRFSGRQFSNSRSEMNVSTLELGDSALYLCASSPPGGSSDEQYFGPGTRLTVT.

This clone has only one observation. The V call is TRBV5-4, the J call TRBJ2-1; 9 nucleotides align to TRBD2. This CDR3 spans 18 amino acids. From germline, CDR1 is SGHNT and CDR2 YYREEE (reference sequence). The V gene end was trimmed by 4 bases and the J gene end by 5 bases; junction bases not matched to a gene: 16. The CDR3 DNA sequence: TGTGCCAGCAGCCCGGGAATTCAAGCGGGGGGTCTTCACAATGAGCAGTTCTTC. Protein product: CASSPGIQAGGLHNEQFF.

In DNA form, the CDR3 reads TGTGCCAGTAGTATAGTTGGACAGGCTAACTATGGCTACACCTTC. Translation gives CASSIVGQANYGYTF. V and J are TRBV19 and TRBJ1-2; 7 bases map to TRBD1. The ends lost 1 base at V and 0 bases at J; junction bases unmatched: 2. This CDR3 is 15 amino acids long. Germline loops: CDR1 LNHDA, CDR2 SQIVND (reference sequence).

The J gene is TRBJ2-3, the V gene TRBV7-9, with a weak D call TRBD1 (5 bases). Germline CDR1 and CDR2: SEHNR and FQNEAQ (reference sequence). The CDR3 runs 17 residues. The V gene lost 5 bases and the J gene lost 2 bases, with 20 bases spanning the gap. The CDR3 spells CASSHHPTGVLTDTQYF. CDR3 DNA sequence: TGTGCCAGCAGCCACCACCCTACAGGAGTACTCACAGATACGCAGTATTTT.

The chain links TRBV5-1 to TRBJ1-4, with TRBD1 identical over 12 bases. Germline CDR1 and CDR2: SGHRS and YFSETQ. The CDR3 is 14 residues long. V lost 6 bases and J lost 10; bases outside the gene matches: 7. CDR3 coding DNA: TGCGCCAGCAATATTGGGACAGGGGGCTCAAAACTGTTTTTT. This gives the protein CASNIGTGGSKLFF.